The 28 T cell receptor beta chains in this list originate from one sample, sequenced in a study of blood T cell repertoires in COVID-19. The repertoire was sequenced with immunoSEQ multiplex PCR; TCRdb's copy has only in-frame clones and lacks some. Among 100,000 to 150,000 clones listed, about 86% were seen once. Sequencing used PBMCs or T cells enriched from blood (not recorded which). These receptors all come from a man aged 35 to 55 with acute COVID-19.

This chain connects TRBV19 to TRBJ1-5; no clear D. The CDR3 runs 15 residues. Trimming removed 5 bases at V and 7 bases at J, with 18 bases between. Germline CDR1 is LNHDA and CDR2 is SQIVND (reference sequence). The CDR3 DNA sequence: TGTGCCAGTAGTCAGTGGGGAGTTATCAACCAGCCCCAGCATTTT. Protein product: CASSQWGVINQPQHF.

A single count supports this clone. The genes are TRBV30 and TRBJ1-1; D is uncertain. This CDR3 is built from 11 residues. Germline-derived CDR1 and CDR2 are GTSNPN and SVGIG (reference sequence). The ends were cut back, 2 bases at V and 7 bases at J, with 8 bases in the middle. The chain's CDR3 is CAWSSDIEAFF. The CDR3 DNA sequence: TGTGCCTGGAGTAGTGACATTGAAGCTTTCTTT.

This chain joins TRBV9 and TRBJ1-1, with TRBD1 matching over 10 bases. V shed 3 bases, J shed 6 bases, and the junction held 8 bases outside the gene matches. The CDR3 length is 15 residues. Looked up from germline, CDR1 is SGDLS and CDR2 is YYNGEE. CDR3 loop: CASSADRGLGAEAFF. CDR3 DNA sequence: TGTGCCAGCAGCGCGGACAGGGGGTTGGGGGCTGAAGCTTTCTTT. The whole variable domain, filled in from reference TRBV9 and TRBJ1-1, reads DSGVTQTPKHLITATGQRVTLRCSPRSGDLSVYWYQQSLDQGLQFLIQYYNGEERAKGNILERFSAQQFPDLHSELNLSSLELGDSALYFCASSADRGLGAEAFFGQGTRLTVV.

The chain links TRBV19 to TRBJ1-4, with 10 bases matching TRBD1. Trimming cost V 5 bases and J 8 bases; bases outside gene matches: 8. The CDR3 loop spans 15 amino acids. The germline V gene has CDR1 LNHDA and CDR2 SQIVND (reference sequence). The CDR3 nucleotides are TGTGCCAGTAGTCTCACCGGGACAGGGGTGGAAAAACTGTTTTTT. It specifies CASSLTGTGVEKLFF.

In this sample, this clone turned up once. The chain carries TRBV27 and TRBJ1-6, with 9 bases lining up with TRBD1. Germline trimming cut 6 bases from V and 7 bases from J; bases unmatched to any gene: 13. This CDR3 comprises 17 residues. Germline V gene data show CDR1 as MNHEY and CDR2 as SMNVEV (reference sequence). In DNA form, the CDR3 reads TGTGCCAGCAGACGATGGACAGGGGCCCCTGGAAATTCACCCCTCCACTTT. It codes for CASRRWTGAPGNSPLHF.

V and J are TRBV7-3 and TRBJ1-1, with 7 bases lining up with TRBD1. The V gene's germline CDR1 is SGHTA and CDR2 FQGTGA. The CDR3 extends over 14 amino acids. V gave up 6 bases and J gave up 4 bases; unmatched junction bases: 8. CDR3 sequence reads: CASRVTGTATEAFF. In DNA form, the CDR3 reads TGTGCCAGCAGGGTTACCGGGACAGCCACTGAAGCTTTCTTT.

The chain couples TRBV30 to TRBJ2-3; 9 bases are a match to TRBD1. Trimming cost V 5 bases and J 6 bases; bases outside gene matches: 6. Germline assignment: CDR1 GTSNPN and CDR2 SVGIG (reference sequence). The CDR3 runs 13 residues. CDR3 bases: TGTGCCTGGGGTAGACAGGGGGGGGATACGCAGTATTTT. Translating it yields CAWGRQGGDTQYF.

The V and J genes are TRBV19 and TRBJ1-2; a weak D match, TRBD1 (5 bases). The CDR3 runs 15 residues. The germline V gene encodes CDR1 LNHDA and CDR2 SQIVND (reference sequence). Trimming cost V 4 bases and J 3 bases, with 15 bases left between them. In nucleotides, the CDR3 is TGTGCCAGTAGTAGGGCACGGGGGGAAGACTATGGCTACACCTTC. It is translated as CASSRARGEDYGYTF.

The rearrangement uses TRBV6-5 and TRBJ2-6; D possibly corresponds to TRBD2 (5 bases). The CDR3 is 13 amino acids. Germline assignment: CDR1 MNHEY and CDR2 SVGAGI. Trimming removed 6 bases at V and 3 bases at J, with 6 bases between. The CDR3 DNA sequence: TGTGCCAGCAGGGGGAGTGGGGCCAACGTCCTGACTTTC. It encodes CASRGSGANVLTF.

This clone was recorded a few times. The chain recombines TRBV5-1 with TRBJ2-2; 9 positions match TRBD2. The trim removed 4 bases at V and 3 bases at J, leaving 4 bases unmatched. This CDR3 is built from 15 residues. The germline V gene has CDR1 SGHRS and CDR2 YFSETQ. In nucleotides, the CDR3 is TGCGCCAGCAGCGATAGCGGGGGACACACCGGGGAGCTGTTTTTT. Translation gives CASSDSGGHTGELFF.

The chain's CDR3 is CASSIGTGSYEQYF. DNA of the CDR3: TGTGCCAGTAGTATTGGTACGGGCTCCTACGAGCAGTACTTC. This chain uses TRBV19 with TRBJ2-7, with D unresolved. CDR1 and CDR2 (germline): LNHDA, SQIVND (reference sequence). The CDR3 consists of 14 residues. The germline V and J ends were trimmed by 3 bases and 0 bases, with 9 bases remaining between them. The complete variable domain, with remaining parts taken from reference TRBV19 and TRBJ2-7, reads DGGITQSPKYLFRKEGQNVTLSCEQNLNHDAMYWYRQDPGQGLRLIYYSQIVNDFQKGDIAEGYSVSREKKESFPLTVTSAQKNPTAFYLCASSIGTGSYEQYFGPGTRLTVT.

The chain joins TRBV19 to TRBJ2-7, with a possible D match to TRBD1 (5 bases). The germline V gene encodes CDR1 LNHDA and CDR2 SQIVND (reference sequence). The CDR3 spans 14 residues. V was clipped by 4 bases and J by 0 bases, with 10 bases between them. Here the CDR3 reads CASSSQGGSYEQYF. CDR3 bases: TGTGCCAGTAGTAGCCAGGGTGGCTCCTACGAGCAGTACTTC.

The chain recombines TRBV7-3 with TRBJ2-1; D is unclear. The CDR3 totals 15 residues. Deletions cut 4 bases from V and 0 bases from J, with 10 bases between. CDR1 SGHTA and CDR2 FQGTGA come from the germline V gene. CDR3 sequence reads: CASSSFSSSYNEQFF. CDR3 sequence (DNA): TGTGCCAGCAGCTCCTTTAGTAGCTCCTACAATGAGCAGTTCTTC.

In the case of this clone: Other DNA sequences in the sample encode the same CDR3. The chain recombines TRBV5-1 with TRBJ2-5, with 12 bases fitting TRBD2. This CDR3 contains 15 residues. CDR1 and CDR2 from the germline V gene are SGHRS and YFSETQ. Trimming removed 0 bases from V and 3 bases from J; junction bases left unmatched: 0. In DNA, the CDR3 is TGCGCCAGCAGCTTGGGGACTAGCGGGGAAGAGACCCAGTACTTC. Encoded protein: CASSLGTSGEETQYF.

This clone was detected only a few times. This rearrangement joins TRBV7-9 to TRBJ1-2; D may be TRBD1 (5 bases). The CDR3 runs to 15 residues. The V and J ends lost 8 bases and 2 bases respectively, with 18 bases between them. Germline V gene lookup returns CDR1 SEHNR and CDR2 FQNEAQ (reference sequence). The CDR3 protein is CASRKDGRQNYGYTF. The CDR3 region has the DNA TGTGCCAGCCGTAAGGATGGAAGACAGAACTATGGCTACACCTTC.

The genes are TRBV5-1 and TRBJ1-2; the match to TRBD1 covers 8 bases. Trimming took 3 bases from V and 3 from J; bases not matched to a gene: 1. Germline CDR1 reads SGHRS; CDR2 reads YFSETQ. The CDR3 is 13 amino acids. In nucleotides, the CDR3 is TGCGCCAGCAGCTCGACAGGGGACTATGGCTACACCTTC. Amino acid sequence: CASSSTGDYGYTF.

V usage is TRBV5-6 and J usage is TRBJ2-2; tentatively, D is TRBD2 (5 bases). CDR1 SGHDT and CDR2 YYEEEE come from the germline V gene. V gave up 2 bases and J gave up 7 bases, with 9 bases separating them. This CDR3 contains 13 residues. The CDR3 sequence: CASSFGVGGELFF. The CDR3 bases are TGTGCCAGCAGCTTCGGGGTCGGCGGGGAGCTGTTTTTT. The full variable domain, rest sourced from reference TRBV5-6 and TRBJ2-2, is DAGVTQSPTHLIKTRGQQVTLRCSPKSGHDTVSWYQQALGQGPQFIFQYYEEEERQRGNFPDRFSGHQFPNYSSELNVNALLLGDSALYLCASSFGVGGELFFGEGSRLTVL.

The chain links TRBV4-1 to TRBJ2-3; 7 bases line up with TRBD2. The CDR3 has 15 amino acids. CDR1 is MGHRA and CDR2 is YSYEKL in the germline V gene. V trimming: 4 bases; J trimming: 1 base; junction bases outside the gene matches: 5. DNA of the CDR3: TGCGCCAGCAGCCGCGCGGGGGAGGGCACAGATACGCAGTATTTT. Translation gives CASSRAGEGTDTQYF.

The chain couples TRBV5-1 to TRBJ2-7; 8 bases are shared with TRBD2. The CDR3 extends over 14 amino acids. Germline V gene sequence: CDR1 SGHRS, CDR2 YFSETQ. V trimming: 1 base; J trimming: 9 bases; junction bases outside the gene matches: 9. The CDR3 DNA follows: TGCGCCAGCAGCTTGAGCGGGGGACCTACGAGGCAGTACTTC. This translates into CASSLSGGPTRQYF.

This chain joins TRBV6-5 and TRBJ2-7; possibly TRBD2 for D (6 bases). The CDR3 sequence is 14 residues long. Germline values: CDR1 MNHEY, CDR2 SVGAGI. Trimming took 7 bases from V and 1 from J, leaving 14 bases between them. CDR3 in DNA: TGTGCCAGCATTCCCATGGGGGGATCCTACGAGCAGTACTTC. Its protein product is CASIPMGGSYEQYF.

This clone has a handful of counts. This chain uses TRBV25-1 with TRBJ1-2; D might be TRBD1 (5 bases). From germline, CDR1 is MGHDK and CDR2 SYGVNS. The CDR3 is made up of 17 amino acids. Trimming left V 0 bases short and J 1 base short, with 15 bases between. The CDR3 here is CASSEYSGRRGNYGYTF. CDR3 nucleotides: TGTGCCAGCAGTGAATATTCGGGGAGGAGGGGTAACTATGGCTACACCTTC.

V usage is TRBV5-1 and J usage is TRBJ2-4, with 9 bases identical to TRBD1. The ends lost 4 bases at V and 7 bases at J; junction bases unmatched: 6. The CDR3 loop spans 14 amino acids. CDR1 is SGHRS and CDR2 is YFSETQ in the germline V gene. Here the CDR3 reads CASSPGTGNNIQYF. The CDR3 region has the DNA TGCGCCAGCAGCCCCGGGACAGGGAATAACATTCAGTACTTC.

This clone was seen more than once but under ten times. The rearrangement joins TRBV7-2 to TRBJ1-2; the D gene is possibly TRBD1 (6 bases). Germline V gene lookup returns CDR1 SGHTA and CDR2 FQGNSA. V dropped 5 bases and J dropped 8 bases, with 21 bases sitting between them. CDR3 length: 15 residues. The CDR3 reads CASSPLQGGVGGYTF. The CDR3 DNA is TGTGCCAGCAGCCCATTACAGGGAGGGGTAGGCGGCTACACCTTC. The entire variable domain, with the rest obtained from reference TRBV7-2 and TRBJ1-2, is as follows: GAGVSQSPSNKVTEKGKDVELRCDPISGHTALYWYRQSLGQGLEFLIYFQGNSAPDKSGLPSDRFSAERTGGSVSTLTIQRTQQEDSAVYLCASSPLQGGVGGYTFGSGTRLTVV.

V and J are TRBV9 and TRBJ2-2, with 9 bases aligning to TRBD1. The CDR3 contains 14 residues. Germline V gives CDR1 SGDLS, CDR2 YYNGEE. Unmatched junction bases numbered 1, after V lost 2 bases and J lost 5 bases. In DNA form, the CDR3 reads TGTGCCAGCAGCGTGGGACAGGGAACCGGGGAGCTGTTTTTT. It encodes CASSVGQGTGELFF. Full variable domain (remainder filled in from reference TRBV9 and TRBJ2-2): DSGVTQTPKHLITATGQRVTLRCSPRSGDLSVYWYQQSLDQGLQFLIQYYNGEERAKGNILERFSAQQFPDLHSELNLSSLELGDSALYFCASSVGQGTGELFFGEGSRLTVL.

In this sample, this clone turned up a few times. The chain's CDR3 is CASSEARNHGGQYF. CDR3 DNA: TGTGCCAGCAGTGAAGCGCGAAACCACGGGGGGCAGTACTTC. V and J are TRBV2 and TRBJ2-7, with D possibly matching TRBD2 (6 bases). The germline V gene has CDR1 SNHLY and CDR2 FYNNEI. CDR3 length: 14 amino acids. V was trimmed by 0 bases and J by 9 bases, leaving 15 bases between them.

This chain uses TRBV11-2 with TRBJ2-1; TRBD2 matches at 15 bases. CDR1 is SGHAT, CDR2 FQNNGV, per germline. V lost 4 bases, J lost 7 bases, and 5 bases stayed unmatched. CDR3 length: 16 amino acids. The chain's CDR3 is CASSSYGLAGGNEQFF. CDR3 in DNA: TGTGCCAGCAGCTCCTATGGACTAGCGGGGGGGAATGAGCAGTTCTTC.

The genes are TRBV7-9 and TRBJ2-1; D is ambiguous. Germline values: CDR1 SEHNR, CDR2 FQNEAQ (reference sequence). The CDR3 contains 12 residues. V dropped 4 bases and J dropped 9 bases, with 10 bases sitting between them. DNA for the CDR3: TGTGCCAGCAGCTCCCGTAATCCTGAGCAGTTCTTC. Translating it yields CASSSRNPEQFF.

This clone has just one count. V gene TRBV27 combines with J gene TRBJ1-2, with D perhaps matching TRBD1 (6 bases). CDR3 length: 16 residues. Trimming stripped 7 bases from V and 2 bases from J, with 20 bases between. Germline V lookup: CDR1 MNHEY, CDR2 SMNVEV (reference sequence). For the CDR3, the DNA is TGTGCCAGCACTTCTTTCTCCCCAGGGGTGAACTATGGCTACACCTTC. This codes for CASTSFSPGVNYGYTF.